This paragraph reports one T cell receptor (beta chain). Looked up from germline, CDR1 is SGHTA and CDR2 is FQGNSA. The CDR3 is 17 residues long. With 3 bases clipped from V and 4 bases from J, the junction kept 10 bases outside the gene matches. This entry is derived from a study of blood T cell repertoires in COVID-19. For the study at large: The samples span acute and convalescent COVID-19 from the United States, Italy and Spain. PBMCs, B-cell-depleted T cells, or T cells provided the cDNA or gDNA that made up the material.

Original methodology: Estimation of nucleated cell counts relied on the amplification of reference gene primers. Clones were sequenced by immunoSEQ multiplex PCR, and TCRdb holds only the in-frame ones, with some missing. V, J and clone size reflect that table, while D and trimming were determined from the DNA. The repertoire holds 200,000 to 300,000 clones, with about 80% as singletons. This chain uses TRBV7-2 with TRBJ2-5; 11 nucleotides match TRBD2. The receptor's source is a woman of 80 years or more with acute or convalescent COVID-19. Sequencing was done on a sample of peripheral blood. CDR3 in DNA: TGTGCCAGCAGCTTCTTGGCCACTAGCGGGGGCGGAGAGACCCAGTACTTC. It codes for CASSFLATSGGGETQYF.